The 31 T cell receptor delta chains reported below all come from one sample, sequenced in a study of Vδ1+ human thymocytes. Findings of the study overall: In the thymus, TRG and TRD repertoires looked highly polyclonal with Gaussian CDR3 lengths.

Sequences come from RNA converted to cDNA by reverse transcription. Pooled V-gene forward primers with one constant-region reverse primer generated the CDR3 amplicons by multiplex PCR. With CATT, TCRdb re-called clones from the multiplex PCR reads. The repertoire holds tens of thousands of delta-chain clones, around a sixth seen once, with 0.5% to 0.55% in the top ten. No antigens are known for them. The sequenced material came from Vdelta1+ gamma-delta thymocytes from the thymus. Indicated subset: FACS-sorted CD3+ TCRalphabeta- TCRVdelta1+ TCRVdelta2- thymocytes. The receptors shown here come from a boy in the first two years of life who had congenital heart surgery.

The chain links TRDV1 to TRDJ1, with D perhaps matching TRDD3 (6 bases). Germline V gene sequence: CDR1 TSWWSYY, CDR2 QGS. With 2 bases removed from V and 2 bases from J, the gap between germline ends came to 24 bases. The CDR3 loop spans 19 amino acids. The DNA of the CDR3 is TGTGCTCTTGGGGAAAGCCCCCCTACCTGGGGCCTCATGACCGATAAACTCATCTTT. Its protein product is CALGESPPTWGLMTDKLIF.

There are a few counts of this clone. The genes are TRDV2 and TRDJ1, with D uncertain. This CDR3 contains 13 residues. Germline V CDR1 and CDR2: GEAIGNYY, EKD. V was shortened by 0 bases and J by 0 bases, with 4 bases between the two germline ends. CDR3 nucleotide sequence: TGTGCCTGTGACACCGAGAACACCGATAAACTCATCTTT. Translated, it gives CACDTENTDKLIF.

This clone was detected only a few times. This sequence joins TRDV1 and TRDJ1; D is perhaps TRDD2 (5 bases). CDR1 is TSWWSYY and CDR2 is QGS in the germline V gene. The germline V and J ends were trimmed by 2 bases and 7 bases, with 38 bases remaining between them. The CDR3 contains 22 residues. CDR3 protein: CALGEGVAYAPYYTTRRGKLIF. DNA of the CDR3: TGTGCTCTTGGGGAAGGAGTTGCCTACGCCCCTTACTATACCACGAGGAGAGGTAAACTCATCTTT.

This clone has more than one count but fewer than ten. This chain joins TRDV1 and TRDJ2, with 8 bases that match TRDD2. With V trimmed by 6 bases and J by 0 bases, 21 bases remained unmatched. This CDR3 is 21 amino acids long. Germline V gives CDR1 TSWWSYY, CDR2 QGS. The CDR3 sequence is CALGIYSLPTRPGALTAQLFF. In DNA form, the CDR3 reads TGTGCTCTTGGAATATACTCACTTCCTACGAGACCGGGAGCTTTGACAGCACAACTCTTCTTT.

This clone showed up many times. This chain connects TRDV2 to TRDJ1; 9 nucleotides align to TRDD3. CDR3 length: 17 residues. CDR1 is GEAIGNYY, CDR2 EKD, per germline. V was clipped by 2 bases and J by 0 bases; unmatched bases: 9. The CDR3 bases are TGTGCCTGTGACAATACTGGGGGACCAACGTACACCGATAAACTCATCTTT. This codes for CACDNTGGPTYTDKLIF.

V gene TRDV1 combines with J gene TRDJ1; TRDD3 agrees at 10 bases. The germline CDR1 and CDR2 sequences are TSWWSYY and QGS. Losses at the gene ends were 3 bases for V and 2 bases for J; bases not matched to a gene: 9. The CDR3 runs 17 residues. CDR3 DNA: TGTGCTCTTGGGGATCTTCCTCTACTGGGGGATACCGATAAACTCATCTTT. Encoded protein: CALGDLPLLGDTDKLIF.

The chain employs TRDV1 and TRDJ1, with 10 bases aligning to TRDD3. Germline CDR1 and CDR2: TSWWSYY and QGS. CDR3 size: 19 residues. With V trimmed by 0 bases and J by 4 bases, 14 bases remained unmatched. CDR3 in DNA: TGTGCTCTTGGGGAACTAGGTGGAACTGGGGGATCGTTTATCGATAAACTCATCTTT. As protein: CALGELGGTGGSFIDKLIF.

The chain is built from TRDV1 and TRDJ1; the D is unclear. Per germline, CDR1 TSWWSYY and CDR2 QGS. The CDR3 covers 20 residues. V was trimmed by 5 bases and J by 1 base, leaving 29 bases between them. The CDR3 spells CALGPQCVSVQSKATDKLIF. The CDR3 nucleotides are TGTGCTCTTGGGCCCCAATGTGTGTCGGTCCAATCCAAGGCCACCGATAAACTCATCTTT.

Points on this clone: Its ends do not fully match the called genes, so a read error is possible. The V call is TRDV1, the J call TRDJ1; TRDD3 matches at 11 bases. This CDR3 has 23 residues. Germline V gene sequence: CDR1 TSWWSYY, CDR2 QGS. The CDR3 spells CALGELGPGTGGYIGWYTDKHIF. The CDR3 region has the DNA TGTGCTCTTGGGGAACTCGGACCTGGGACTGGGGGATATATCGGTTGGTACACCGATAAACACATCTTT.

Note on this clone: Other DNA sequences in the sample encode the same CDR3. The chain employs TRDV1 and TRDJ1, with D uncertain. The CDR3 extends over 17 amino acids. V was clipped by 1 base and J by 0 bases, with 15 bases between them. Germline assignment: CDR1 TSWWSYY and CDR2 QGS. CDR3 nucleotide sequence: TGTGCTCTTGGGGAACCTCCCTTTCGACCTTACACCGATAAACTCATCTTT. Translated: CALGEPPFRPYTDKLIF.

To note about this clone: Other DNA sequences in the sample encode the same CDR3. J is TRDJ1 and V is TRDV1; unclear D gene. The CDR3 spans 15 residues. CDR1 and CDR2 from the germline V gene are TSWWSYY and QGS. Trimming shortened V by 2 bases and J by 0 bases, and 10 bases separated the two germline ends. CDR3 sequence (DNA): TGTGCTCTTGGGGAATTGGGCGGATACACCGATAAACTCATCTTT. As protein: CALGELGGYTDKLIF.

The genes are TRDV1 and TRDJ1, with TRDD2 as a possible D gene (6 bases). V was pared by 4 bases and J by 0 bases, with 27 bases between. Germline V CDR1 and CDR2: TSWWSYY, QGS. CDR3 length: 20 residues. CDR3 in DNA: TGTGCTCTTGGGGGGCTTCCTTCTACTTGGATTAGACCCGACACCGATAAACTCATCTTT. This translates into CALGGLPSTWIRPDTDKLIF.

V gene TRDV1 combines with J gene TRDJ1; D is perhaps TRDD2 (5 bases). This CDR3 is built from 21 residues. Germline CDR1 TSWWSYY, CDR2 QGS. V was cut by 1 base and J by 0 bases, with 27 bases left in between. CDR3 protein: CALGERLGPSTLRRYTDKLIF. The CDR3 nucleotides are TGTGCTCTTGGGGAACGTTTAGGTCCTTCGACCCTCCGCCGGTACACCGATAAACTCATCTTT.

This chain joins TRDV1 and TRDJ1, with 12 bases lining up with TRDD3. This CDR3 region has 20 residues. The germline gives CDR1 TSWWSYY, CDR2 QGS. The ends lost 5 bases at V and 0 bases at J; junction bases unmatched: 16. The CDR3 DNA reads as TGTGCTCTTGGGATAAGGAACGGTTACTGGGGGATACCGGACACCGATAAACTCATCTTT. It codes for CALGIRNGYWGIPDTDKLIF.

This chain links TRDV1 with TRDJ1, with 9 bases lining up with TRDD3. Trimming took 1 base from V and 0 from J; bases not matched to a gene: 21. Looked up from germline, CDR1 is TSWWSYY and CDR2 is QGS. The CDR3 is made up of 22 amino acids. CDR3 nucleotides: TGTGCTCTTGGGGAACAACTTCTTCTGTACTGGGGGACTTCGGGGTACACCGATAAACTCATCTTT. Residues: CALGEQLLLYWGTSGYTDKLIF.

This chain joins TRDV1 and TRDJ1; no clear D. The CDR3 is 15 amino acids. V was cut by 3 bases and J by 0 bases, with 11 bases left in between. Germline assignment: CDR1 TSWWSYY and CDR2 QGS. CDR3 DNA: TGTGCTCTTGGGGATTACCTGAGGGACACCGATAAACTCATCTTT. This translates into CALGDYLRDTDKLIF.

This clone has only a few counts. The chain is built from TRDV1 and TRDJ1, with D possibly TRDD2 on 6 matching bases. The V gene lost 1 base and the J gene lost 9 bases, with 12 bases spanning the gap. Germline-derived CDR1 and CDR2 are TSWWSYY and QGS. The CDR3 sequence is 13 residues long. The CDR3: CALGEHTFLELIF. CDR3 DNA sequence: TGTGCTCTTGGGGAACATACGTTCCTAGAACTCATCTTT.

This clone was observed a few times. The V and J genes are TRDV1 and TRDJ1; the match to TRDD3 covers 10 bases. The CDR3 is 20 residues long. Germline V gene data show CDR1 as TSWWSYY and CDR2 as QGS. J lost 7 bases, V lost 1 base, and 21 bases had no gene match. The CDR3 protein is CALGERKASPGWGIMGKLIF. In DNA, the CDR3 is TGTGCTCTTGGGGAACGGAAGGCCTCCCCGGGCTGGGGGATAATGGGTAAACTCATCTTT.

This clone was observed a few times. This chain uses TRDV2 with TRDJ3; TRDD3 matches at 12 bases. Trimming cost V 0 bases and J 2 bases; bases outside gene matches: 7. Germline V CDR1 and CDR2: GEAIGNYY, EKD. This CDR3 is built from 20 residues. CDR3 protein: CACDTEYWGIPTWDTRQMFF. The CDR3 DNA reads TGTGCCTGTGACACCGAATACTGGGGGATACCAACCTGGGACACCCGACAGATGTTTTTC.

This clone was seen a few times. The V gene is TRDV2, the J gene TRDJ1, with 8 bases identical to TRDD3. This CDR3 is built from 21 residues. The junction had 21 bases not matched to a gene; V was cut back by 0 bases and J by 1 base. CDR1 is GEAIGNYY and CDR2 is EKD in the germline V gene. CDR3 in DNA: TGTGCCTGTGACACCGTCCCCCAACTACTGCTGGGGGAACACCCCACCGATAAACTCATCTTT. Amino acid sequence: CACDTVPQLLLGEHPTDKLIF.

This clone has a handful of counts. The junction and the germline gene differ at one end; a read error may be behind it. Other DNA sequences within the sample encode an identical CDR3. The chain employs TRDV1 and TRDJ1, with D tentatively TRDD3 (5 bases). Germline lookup yields CDR1 TSWWSYY and CDR2 QGS. The CDR3 spans 16 residues. The CDR3 is CALGLPGGFITDKLIF. CDR3 DNA sequence: TGTGCTCTTGGGCTCCCCGGGGGGTTTATCACCGATAAACTCATCTTC.

The chain has TRDV1 and TRDJ1; TRDD3 aligns across 8 bases. The CDR3 runs 18 residues. J was trimmed by 7 bases and V by 1 base; bases with no gene match: 17. Per the germline V gene, CDR1 is TSWWSYY and CDR2 is QGS. The CDR3 region is CALGEPLGDLTSLGKLIF. The CDR3 DNA follows: TGTGCTCTTGGGGAACCTCTGGGGGACCTAACCAGTTTGGGTAAACTCATCTTT.

The rearrangement uses TRDV1 and TRDJ1; TRDD3 matches at 10 bases. Germline V gives CDR1 TSWWSYY, CDR2 QGS. The ends lost 1 base at V and 5 bases at J; junction bases unmatched: 31. This CDR3 is 24 amino acids long. CDR3 in DNA: TGTGCTCTTGGGGAACCCACCCGGTCTTCCTACTCAACCTCGTACTGGGGGATTGGGGATAAACTCATCTTT. It is translated as CALGEPTRSSYSTSYWGIGDKLIF.

V is TRDV1 and J is TRDJ1; 8 bases match TRDD3. CDR3 length equals 18 residues. Per the germline V gene, CDR1 is TSWWSYY and CDR2 is QGS. V gave up 0 bases and J gave up 5 bases; unmatched junction bases: 14. This chain's CDR3 is CALGELELLRTGGDKLIF. CDR3 nucleotides: TGTGCTCTTGGGGAACTAGAGCTCCTACGTACTGGGGGGGATAAACTCATCTTT.

The J gene is TRDJ1, the V gene TRDV1, with TRDD3 matching over 10 bases. This CDR3 is built from 19 residues. V trimming: 0 bases; J trimming: 2 bases; junction bases outside the gene matches: 12. From germline, CDR1 is TSWWSYY and CDR2 QGS. CDR3 bases: TGTGCTCTTGGGGAACTAGGATCCTCACTGGGGGATGCAACCGATAAACTCATCTTT. It yields the protein CALGELGSSLGDATDKLIF.

The chain joins TRDV1 to TRDJ1; 7 bases match TRDD3. The V gene end was trimmed by 1 base and the J gene end by 0 bases; junction bases not matched to a gene: 23. The V gene's germline CDR1 is TSWWSYY and CDR2 QGS. The CDR3 has 22 amino acids. CDR3 bases: TGTGCTCTTGGGGAACCTCTTCGCATTCTTTGGGGGACCCCCTTGTACACCGATAAACTCATCTTT. Its translation is CALGEPLRILWGTPLYTDKLIF.

This clone has only a few counts. Within the sample, other DNA sequences also encode this same CDR3. The chain joins TRDV1 to TRDJ1, with D perhaps TRDD3 (8 bases). This CDR3 contains 21 residues. The germline gives CDR1 TSWWSYY, CDR2 QGS. V lost 3 bases and J 0 bases, leaving 29 bases between the germline ends. The CDR3 loop reads CALGDQFLPGGTPSYTDKLIF. Here the CDR3 DNA reads TGTGCTCTTGGGGACCAATTCCTACCTGGGGGAACGCCCTCGTACACCGATAAACTCATCTTT.

This clone has a handful of counts. This chain joins TRDV1 and TRDJ1; 12 bases are shared with TRDD3. Germline CDR1 is TSWWSYY and CDR2 is QGS. With 0 bases clipped from V and 2 bases from J, the junction kept 13 bases outside the gene matches. This CDR3 region has 20 residues. The CDR3 sequence is CALGELTSAGGYARTDKLIF. The DNA for the CDR3 is TGTGCTCTTGGGGAACTAACTTCCGCTGGGGGATACGCAAGGACCGATAAACTCATCTTT.

The chain carries TRDV1 and TRDJ1, with 9 bases identical to TRDD3. This CDR3 is built from 22 residues. Trimming removed 0 bases from V and 2 bases from J; junction bases left unmatched: 22. The germline gives CDR1 TSWWSYY, CDR2 QGS. The CDR3 coding sequence is TGTGCTCTTGGGGAACTTGTCCTACGTGAGGCTGGGGGATTTTTTAGGACCGATAAACTCATCTTT. It encodes CALGELVLREAGGFFRTDKLIF.

A few counts support this clone. The chain links TRDV1 to TRDJ1, with D tentatively TRDD3 (6 bases). CDR3 length: 18 residues. Germline CDR1 is TSWWSYY and CDR2 is QGS. The ends were cut back, 2 bases at V and 0 bases at J, with 19 bases in the middle. DNA of the CDR3: TGTGCTCTTGGGGAATGTCCCCGGGGGAGGGGATACACCGATAAACTCATCTTT. Protein product: CALGECPRGRGYTDKLIF.

The V gene is TRDV1, the J gene TRDJ1, with 7 bases aligning to TRDD3. Germline assignment: CDR1 TSWWSYY and CDR2 QGS. J lost 12 bases, V lost 2 bases, and 15 bases had no gene match. This CDR3 has 15 amino acids. The CDR3 region has the DNA TGTGCTCTTGGGGAATTGTGGGGTGGGGGACAGGCGGTCATCTTT. As protein: CALGELWGGGQAVIF.